The 22 T cell receptor beta chains reported below all come from one sample, sequenced in a study of CD8 T cells in acute hepatitis C reinfection. TCRdb's copy holds only in-frame clones and misses some; the assay was immunoSEQ multiplex PCR. The data contain 2,000 to 3,000 clones, around 70% of them singletons. The time point was: at least 347 days after estimated infection, following spontaneous clearance. The hepatitis C virus-specific receptor repertoire was characterized directly ex vivo, with no prior expansion in culture. The study's findings and limits: All groups preferentially used TRBV04 and TRBV06, which was not due to overrepresentation in the naive pool.

Source: HCV NS3-1073 tetramer-sorted CD8+ T cells from PBMCs, taken at follow-up. Receptors were obtained from a man aged 35 to 55 who spontaneously cleared hepatitis C infection.

This chain uses TRBV6-5 with TRBJ2-7, with D uncertain. Germline CDR1 MNHEY, CDR2 SVGAGI. Trimming took 5 bases from V and 5 from J, leaving 7 bases between them. The CDR3 has 11 residues. The CDR3 coding sequence is TGTGCCAGCAGTGCCCTAGACGAGCAGTACTTC. Residues: CASSALDEQYF.

The rearrangement joins TRBV10-3 to TRBJ2-1, with D perhaps assigned TRBD1 or TRBD2 (5 bases each). V shed 4 bases and J shed 0 bases, with 16 bases lying between them. CDR3 length equals 17 residues. Germline CDR1 ENHRY, CDR2 SYGVKD. CDR3 coding DNA: TGTGCCATCAGTGGGGCTACCGAGGGGAGCTCCTACAATGAGCAGTTCTTC. Its translation is CAISGATEGSSYNEQFF.

This chain joins TRBV5-6 and TRBJ2-7; TRBD1 agrees at 9 bases. The CDR3 runs to 15 residues. Germline trimming cut 1 base from V and 4 bases from J; bases unmatched to any gene: 6. The germline CDR1 and CDR2 sequences are SGHDT and YYEEEE. CDR3 amino acids: CASSLSPGQGYEQYF. For the CDR3, the DNA is TGTGCCAGCAGCTTGTCTCCGGGACAGGGTTACGAGCAGTACTTC.

The chain carries TRBV15 and TRBJ2-6; no definite D call. The V end was cut by 8 bases, the J end by 6 bases, with 8 bases between. The germline CDR1 and CDR2 sequences are LNHNV and YYDKDF (reference sequence). This CDR3 has 12 amino acids. The CDR3 here is CATRSLANVLTF. The CDR3 DNA reads as TGTGCCACCCGTAGTTTGGCCAACGTCCTGACTTTC.

The chain joins TRBV19 to TRBJ2-4; D is possibly TRBD1 (6 bases). V dropped 2 bases and J dropped 1 base, with 12 bases sitting between them. The CDR3 is 16 residues long. Germline V gene lookup returns CDR1 LNHDA and CDR2 SQIVND (reference sequence). The CDR3: CASSISTRGAKNIQYF. CDR3 nucleotides: TGTGCCAGTAGTATATCCACAAGGGGGGCCAAAAACATTCAGTACTTC.

This clone has only a few counts. The J gene is TRBJ2-5, the V gene TRBV21-1; the table names TRBD1, a call not compared with the DNA. TRBV21-1 is a pseudogene. The CDR3 totals 12 residues. The CDR3 DNA sequence: TGTGCCAGCAGCAACAACCAAGAGACCCAGTACTTC. Protein product: CASSNNQETQYF.

This chain joins TRBV15 and TRBJ2-3, with D perhaps TRBD1 or TRBD2 (6 bases each). V shed 4 bases and J shed 3 bases, with 14 bases lying between them. This CDR3 comprises 15 residues. Looked up from germline, CDR1 is LNHNV and CDR2 is YYDKDF (reference sequence). CDR3 nucleotides: TGTGCCACCAGCAATAGAGGGGGGTGGACAGATACGCAGTATTTT. Translation: CATSNRGGWTDTQYF.

This chain links TRBV9 with TRBJ1-2; D remains ambiguous. The V end lost 0 bases, the J end lost 5 bases, and 14 bases lay between the germline ends. The CDR3 loop spans 15 amino acids. The germline V gene encodes CDR1 SGDLS and CDR2 YYNGEE. The CDR3: CASSVAQVPRYGYTF. The DNA for the CDR3 is TGTGCCAGCAGCGTAGCCCAGGTCCCACGATATGGCTACACCTTC.

This chain links TRBV7-2 with TRBJ2-1; TRBD1 is a possible D gene (6 bases). This CDR3 is built from 14 residues. Germline CDR1 reads SGHTA; CDR2 reads FQGNSA. The V end lost 2 bases, the J end lost 4 bases, and 9 bases lay between the germline ends. Here the CDR3 DNA reads TGTGCCAGCAGCTTATACGGACAGTACAATGAGCAGTTCTTC. This gives the protein CASSLYGQYNEQFF.

The J gene is TRBJ1-6, the V gene TRBV29-1; a possible D gene is TRBD1 (6 bases). Trimming shortened V by 5 bases and J by 5 bases, and 13 bases separated the two germline ends. CDR3 size: 14 residues. Germline V gene data show CDR1 as SQVTM and CDR2 as ANQGSEA. The CDR3 protein is CSVSWGQDNSPLHF. Here the CDR3 DNA reads TGCAGCGTTAGTTGGGGACAAGATAATTCACCCCTCCACTTT. Using reference TRBV29-1 and TRBJ1-6 for the parts outside the CDR3, the full variable domain is SAVISQKPSRDICQRGTSLTIQCQVDSQVTMMFWYRQQPGQSLTLIATANQGSEATYESGFVIDKFPISRPNLTFSTLTVSNMSPEDSSIYLCSVSWGQDNSPLHFGNGTRLTVT.

J is TRBJ1-1 and V is TRBV30, with TRBD1 as a possible D gene (5 bases). CDR3 length: 13 amino acids. V was shortened by 2 bases and J by 1 base, with 8 bases between the two germline ends. Germline loops: CDR1 GTSNPN, CDR2 SVGIG (reference sequence). Written as DNA, the CDR3 is TGTGCCTGGAGTTTAGGGGAGAACACTGAAGCTTTCTTT. This encodes CAWSLGENTEAFF.

The rearrangement uses TRBV12-5 and TRBJ1-1; D not resolved. V lost 6 bases, J lost 1 base, and 12 bases lay in between. CDR1 and CDR2 (germline): LGHNT, FRNRAP. The CDR3 is made up of 14 amino acids. The CDR3 DNA reads as TGTGCTAGTGGCCTACTAGTGCAGAACACTGAAGCTTTCTTT. Its protein product is CASGLLVQNTEAFF.

The CDR3 sequence: CASSYSTRGRTEAFF. CDR3 bases: TGTGCCAGCAGTTACTCGACCAGGGGGAGGACTGAAGCTTTCTTT. This chain joins TRBV6-6 and TRBJ1-1; 7 nucleotides align to TRBD1. V trimming: 0 bases; J trimming: 5 bases; junction bases outside the gene matches: 6. The CDR3 extends over 15 amino acids. CDR1 MNHNY and CDR2 SVGAGI come from the germline V gene (reference sequence).

The chain employs TRBV29-1 and TRBJ2-1; 8 bases align to TRBD1. Germline CDR1 and CDR2: SQVTM and ANQGSEA. J lost 6 bases, V lost 3 bases, and 7 bases had no gene match. The CDR3 totals 14 residues. CDR3 nucleotide sequence: TGCAGCGTTGATCGACAGGGGATGGGCAATGAGCAGTTCTTC. Its translation is CSVDRQGMGNEQFF.

The chain has TRBV4-3 and TRBJ2-5; 8 bases agree with TRBD1. The CDR3 is 15 residues long. Germline CDR1 LGHNA, CDR2 YSLEER. V dropped 1 base and J dropped 5; count of bases not matched to a gene: 6. The CDR3 loop is CASSQGTGLVETQYF. CDR3 nucleotide sequence: TGCGCCAGCAGCCAAGGGACAGGGCTGGTGGAGACCCAGTACTTC.

The rearrangement links TRBV19 to TRBJ1-6; perhaps TRBD1 as D (6 bases). Per the germline V gene, CDR1 is LNHDA and CDR2 is SQIVND (reference sequence). This CDR3 contains 15 residues. The V and J ends lost 4 bases and 3 bases respectively, with 10 bases between them. As DNA, the CDR3 is TGTGCCAGTAGTACTGCGACAGGCTATAATTCACCCCTCCACTTT. It translates to CASSTATGYNSPLHF.

J is TRBJ2-7 and V is TRBV6-5, with TRBD2 matching 11 bases. This CDR3 is built from 14 residues. With 2 bases clipped from V and 10 bases from J, the junction kept 7 bases outside the gene matches. Germline assignment: CDR1 MNHEY and CDR2 SVGAGI. The DNA for the CDR3 is TGTGCCAGCAGTTACCGCGGGACTAGCGGAAGCCAGTACTTC. It yields the protein CASSYRGTSGSQYF.

The table lists this clone with a few counts. The chain links TRBV10-3 to TRBJ1-1; unclear D gene. V was clipped by 2 bases and J by 1 base, with 5 bases between them. CDR3 size: 13 residues. Germline assignment: CDR1 ENHRY and CDR2 SYGVKD. The DNA of the CDR3 is TGTGCCATCAGTGAGGAGCCGAACACTGAAGCTTTCTTT. It specifies CAISEEPNTEAFF.

The chain combines TRBV7-9 with TRBJ1-2; no firm D call. V lost 3 bases, J lost 8 bases, and 10 bases lay in between. The CDR3 contains 12 residues. Germline CDR1 SEHNR, CDR2 FQNEAQ (reference sequence). CDR3 in DNA: TGTGCCAGCAGCTTGGGTGTAAGGGGCTACACCTTC. Translated: CASSLGVRGYTF.

V and J are TRBV2 and TRBJ2-1; D remains ambiguous. Germline CDR1 SNHLY, CDR2 FYNNEI. This CDR3 region has 14 residues. V was trimmed by 0 bases and J by 6 bases, leaving 9 bases between them. CDR3 in amino acids: CASSEARRVNEQFF. DNA for the CDR3: TGTGCCAGCAGTGAAGCGAGACGCGTCAATGAGCAGTTCTTC.

CDR3 bases: TGTGCCTGGAGTAAAACGGGGGCCTACAATGAAAAACTGTTTTTT. Its translation: CAWSKTGAYNEKLFF. This sequence joins TRBV30 and TRBJ1-4; a weak D match, TRBD1 (6 bases). V lost 2 bases and J 5 bases, leaving 15 bases between the germline ends. This CDR3 comprises 15 residues. Germline V lookup: CDR1 GTSNPN, CDR2 SVGIG (reference sequence). Based on the CDR3 plus reference TRBV30 and TRBJ1-4, the full variable domain is SQTIHQWPATLVQPVGSPLSLECTVEGTSNPNLYWYRQAAGRGLQLLFYSVGIGQISSEVPQNLSASRPQDRQFILSSKKLLLSDSGFYLCAWSKTGAYNEKLFFGSGTQLSVL.

The V gene is TRBV5-1, the J gene TRBJ2-1; unclear D gene. V lost 4 bases and J lost 5, with 4 bases in between. This CDR3 contains 11 residues. Germline assignment: CDR1 SGHRS and CDR2 YFSETQ. CDR3 region: CASSGNNEQFF. CDR3 in DNA: TGCGCCAGCAGCGGTAACAATGAGCAGTTCTTC. Looking up the rest from reference TRBV5-1 and TRBJ2-1 gives the full variable domain: KAGVTQTPRYLIKTRGQQVTLSCSPISGHRSVSWYQQTPGQGLQFLFEYFSETQRNKGNFPGRFSGRQFSNSRSEMNVSTLELGDSALYLCASSGNNEQFFGPGTRLTVL.